These 4 T cell receptor beta chains came from one sample sequenced in a study of glioma-infiltrating T cells after dendritic cell vaccination. The method was immunoSEQ multiplex PCR; TCRdb's version includes in-frame clones alone and lacks a portion of them. The table lists more than 85,000 clones, about 90% of them singletons. Time point specified: after dendritic cell vaccination, including at tumor progression/relapse. This material consisted of blood, taken after dendritic cell vaccination. These TCRs come from a human donor with glioblastoma.

The table lists this clone with a few counts. J is TRBJ2-2 and V is TRBV5-1; 7 bases match TRBD1. Per germline, CDR1 SGHRS and CDR2 YFSETQ. Trimming at V came to 5 bases and at J to 1 base, leaving 5 bases not matched to a gene. This CDR3 is 15 amino acids long. Here the CDR3 reads CASSKGQMNTGELFF. CDR3 coding DNA: TGCGCCAGCAGTAAGGGACAGATGAACACCGGGGAGCTGTTTTTT.

Regarding this clone: Other DNA sequences of this sample code for an identical CDR3. This chain links TRBV4-1 with TRBJ1-6, with TRBD1 matching over 8 bases. V lost 0 bases to trimming and J lost 7 bases; unmatched junction nucleotides: 14. Germline CDR1 and CDR2: MGHRA and YSYEKL. The CDR3 has 19 amino acids. The DNA of the CDR3 is TGCGCCAGCAGCCAAGATCAGTGGGACAGGCGGGTTATCAATTCACCCCTCCACTTT. Translated, it gives CASSQDQWDRRVINSPLHF.

The rearrangement links TRBV6-4 to TRBJ2-7; 7 bases fit TRBD2. The CDR3 has 16 residues. V was pared by 4 bases and J by 1 base, with 10 bases of the junction left unmatched. The germline V gene has CDR1 MRHNA and CDR2 SNTAGT. CDR3 in amino acids: CASSAEGAGISYEQYF. DNA of the CDR3: TGTGCCAGCAGTGCCGAGGGAGCGGGGATTTCCTACGAGCAGTACTTC.

The rearrangement uses TRBV4-1 and TRBJ1-5; 9 bases map to TRBD1. The junction had 9 bases not matched to a gene; V was cut back by 6 bases and J by 6 bases. Germline V gives CDR1 MGHRA, CDR2 YSYEKL. This CDR3 contains 15 residues. CDR3 protein: CASSWDRVGFQPQHF. CDR3 in DNA: TGCGCCAGCAGTTGGGACAGGGTAGGATTTCAGCCCCAGCATTTT.